Listed below are T cell receptor beta chains from one sample, sequenced in a study of blood T cell repertoires in COVID-19. Assay: immunoSEQ multiplex PCR; the TCRdb copy retains only in-frame clones and omits some. This sample has some 75,000 clones, with about nine tenths found just once. Material: peripheral blood. The receptors stem from a human donor in a cohort sampled during active COVID-19. CDR3s include the opening cysteine and the closing phenylalanine or tryptophan. The D gene is left open where the match is weak. Clone size appears in some rows only: once, few, many, or a class for an expanded clone.

abundance	j_gene	d_gene	v_gene	CDR3aa	CDR3nt
.	TRBJ2-1	TRBD1	TRBV12-3/TRBV12-4	CASSLKRAGGFF	TGTGCCAGCAGTTTGAAGAGGGCAGGGGGGTTCTTC
.	TRBJ2-3	TRBD2	TRBV6-4	CASRRGGNTDTQYF	TGTGCCAGCAGGCGGGGGGGAAACACAGATACGCAGTATTTT
.	TRBJ2-5	.	TRBV12-3/TRBV12-4	CASSLGERETQYF	TGTGCCAGCAGTTTAGGAGAGCGGGAGACCCAGTACTTC
.	TRBJ2-3	TRBD2	TRBV25-1	CASSELGLAGAKDTQYF	TGTGCCAGCAGTGAATTAGGTCTAGCGGGGGCGAAAGATACGCAGTATTTT
.	TRBJ2-7	.	TRBV3-1/TRBV3-2	CASTPRDSGPYEQYF	TGTGCCAGCACCCCCCGAGACAGTGGACCCTACGAGCAGTACTTC
.	TRBJ1-3	.	TRBV3-1/TRBV3-2	CASSHSGSGNTIYF	TGTGCCAGCAGCCACAGTGGCTCTGGAAACACCATATATTTT
.	TRBJ1-1	.	TRBV27	CASRPPLQSTEAFF	TGTGCCAGCAGGCCACCCTTACAATCGACTGAAGCTTTCTTT
.	TRBJ2-1	TRBD1	TRBV7-7	CASSARDSSYNEQFF	TGTGCTAGCAGCGCCCGGGACAGCTCCTACAATGAGCAGTTCTTC
few	TRBJ2-1	TRBD2	TRBV7-9	CASSSQGGGENEQFF	TGTGCCAGCAGCTCCCAGGGCGGGGGGGAGAATGAGCAGTTCTTC
.	TRBJ2-7	.	TRBV5-5	CASSITGTISYEQYF	TGTGCCAGCAGCATCACCGGGACAATAAGCTACGAGCAGTACTTC
.	TRBJ2-7	TRBD1	TRBV11-2	CASSPDRGREQYF	TGTGCCAGCAGCCCGGACAGGGGACGCGAGCAGTACTTC
.	TRBJ1-5	.	TRBV4-1	CASSQDSGGTNQPQHF	TGCGCCAGCAGCCAAGACTCTGGCGGAACCAATCAGCCCCAGCATTTT
.	TRBJ1-2	TRBD1	TRBV3-1/TRBV3-2	CASSQTGTGGYGYTF	TGTGCCAGCAGCCAAACCGGGACAGGGGGATATGGCTACACCTTC
.	TRBJ1-6	.	TRBV3-1/TRBV3-2	CASSQADRRNSPLHF	TGTGCCAGCAGCCAAGCCGACAGGCGAAATTCACCCCTCCACTTT
.	TRBJ2-3	.	TRBV28	CASSTLRTQYF	TGTGCCAGCAGTACTTTGCGAACGCAGTATTTT
few	TRBJ2-1	.	TRBV30	CAWGLNREKQFF	TGTGCCTGGGGCCTTAATCGGGAGAAGCAGTTCTTC
.	TRBJ1-4	.	TRBV6-1	CASSDGLATNEKLFF	TGTGCCAGCAGTGATGGCCTTGCAACTAATGAAAAACTGTTTTTT
once	TRBJ2-2	.	TRBV27	CASSPKQGGLSTGELFF	TGTGCCAGCAGTCCGAAACAGGGGGGGCTTTCCACCGGGGAGCTGTTTTTT
.	TRBJ1-4	TRBD1	TRBV19	CASSARQGPNEKLFF	TGTGCCAGTAGTGCAAGACAGGGGCCAAATGAAAAACTGTTTTTT
.	TRBJ2-7	.	TRBV7-8	CASSDKRVRPQYEQYF	TGTGCCAGCAGCGACAAGAGGGTGAGGCCCCAGTACGAGCAGTACTTC
.	TRBJ1-2	.	TRBV11-1	CASRKLLTSDYGYTF	TGTGCCAGCAGGAAACTCCTAACGTCGGACTATGGCTACACCTTC
.	TRBJ1-4	TRBD1	TRBV11-3	CASSPGQGEGEKLFF	TGTGCCAGCAGCCCCGGACAGGGTGAAGGAGAAAAACTGTTTTTT
.	TRBJ2-3	TRBD1	TRBV11-2	CASSRTRTGITDTQYF	TGTGCCAGCAGTCGAACCCGGACAGGAATCACAGATACGCAGTATTTT
.	TRBJ2-5	TRBD2	TRBV9	CASSVSTSGVETQYF	TGTGCCAGCAGCGTATCGACTAGCGGGGTTGAGACCCAGTACTTC
.	TRBJ2-4	TRBD1	TRBV24-1	CATSEGTGASGGKNIQYF	TGTGCCACCAGTGAGGGGACAGGGGCGAGTGGCGGCAAAAACATTCAGTACTTC
.	TRBJ1-2	TRBD1	TRBV2	CASSPQGQGIYYGYTF	TGTGCCAGCAGTCCCCAAGGACAGGGAATATACTATGGCTACACCTTC
.	TRBJ1-5	.	TRBV7-9	CASSTGGANNQPQHF	TGTGCCAGCAGCACAGGAGGGGCCAACAATCAGCCCCAGCATTTT
once	TRBJ1-5	TRBD1	TRBV5-5	CASSTGTGGQPQHF	TGTGCCAGCAGCACCGGGACAGGGGGTCAGCCCCAGCATTTT
.	TRBJ1-1	.	TRBV5-8	CASSLGGVRLNTEAFF	TGTGCCAGCAGCTTGGGGGGGGTCAGATTGAACACTGAAGCTTTCTTT
.	TRBJ2-7	.	TRBV7-2	CASSLDPGLLYEQYF	TGTGCCAGCAGCTTAGACCCGGGACTTCTGTACGAGCAGTACTTC
.	TRBJ1-2	.	TRBV5-1	CASSLGHGVYGYTF	TGCGCCAGCAGCTTGGGACATGGTGTCTATGGCTACACCTTC
.	TRBJ2-1	TRBD2	TRBV9	CASSVGSGGTYNEQFF	TGTGCCAGCAGCGTTGGTAGCGGGGGGACATACAATGAGCAGTTCTTC
.	TRBJ1-1	.	TRBV5-5	CASSNRLTEAFF	TGTGCCAGCAGTAACAGGTTAACTGAAGCTTTCTTT
.	TRBJ2-7	.	TRBV7-2	CASRLSSVGGYEQYF	TGTGCCAGCAGATTGAGTAGCGTCGGGGGCTACGAGCAGTACTTC
.	TRBJ1-1	TRBD1	TRBV6-5	CASRGTGGMGEAFF	TGTGCCAGCAGGGGGACAGGGGGCATGGGTGAAGCTTTCTTT
.	TRBJ2-1	TRBD2	TRBV9	CASSSGEGLGEQFF	TGTGCCAGCAGTAGCGGGGAGGGCCTGGGGGAGCAGTTCTTC
.	TRBJ2-1	.	TRBV5-4	CASSWAGWDNEQFF	TGTGCCAGCAGCTGGGCAGGGTGGGACAATGAGCAGTTCTTC
.	TRBJ2-3	.	TRBV6-2/TRBV6-3	CASSYLGPTDTQYF	TGTGCCAGCAGTTACCTGGGGCCCACAGATACGCAGTATTTT
.	TRBJ2-3	TRBD1	TRBV6-4	CASLEFDRGDTQYF	TGTGCCAGCCTTGAGTTCGACAGGGGAGATACGCAGTATTTT
few	TRBJ1-2	.	TRBV6-5	CASTERGASYGYTF	TGTGCCAGCACCGAACGGGGGGCGAGCTATGGCTACACCTTC
.	TRBJ2-2	TRBD2	TRBV11-3	CASSLGLPFSGENTGELFF	TGTGCCAGCAGCTTAGGTCTGCCATTTAGCGGGGAGAACACCGGGGAGCTGTTTTTT
.	TRBJ1-1	.	TRBV27	CASGLPNTEAFF	TGTGCCAGCGGGCTACCAAACACTGAAGCTTTCTTT
.	TRBJ1-5	.	TRBV30	CAWSTGYNQPQHF	TGTGCCTGGAGCACAGGGTACAATCAGCCCCAGCATTTT
.	TRBJ2-1	.	TRBV19	CASSIGVLNEQFF	TGTGCCAGTAGTATAGGAGTACTGAATGAGCAGTTCTTC
.	TRBJ2-5	.	TRBV19	CASSVEAGVPSETQYF	TGTGCCAGTAGTGTAGAGGCAGGGGTGCCCTCGGAGACCCAGTACTTC
.	TRBJ2-5	.	TRBV29-1	CSVVSPREKRTQYF	TGCAGCGTTGTATCGCCCCGGGAGAAGAGAACCCAGTACTTC
.	TRBJ2-7	.	TRBV5-1	CASSLDDTSYEQYF	TGCGCCAGCAGCTTGGACGACACGTCCTACGAGCAGTACTTC
.	TRBJ2-7	.	TRBV15	CATSRDKLTNYEQYF	TGTGCCACCAGCAGAGACAAGCTAACTAACTACGAGCAGTACTTC
.	TRBJ2-5	TRBD2	TRBV5-6	CASSSLTSGGLQETQYF	TGTGCCAGCAGCTCCCTGACTAGCGGGGGCCTCCAAGAGACCCAGTACTTC